This passage covers 8 T cell receptor beta chains from one sample sequenced in a study of blood T cell repertoires in COVID-19. Assay: immunoSEQ multiplex PCR; the TCRdb copy retains only in-frame clones and omits some. The data show a few hundred thousand clones, 86% seen once. The specimen sequenced was PBMCs or T cells enriched from blood (not recorded which). These receptors all stem from a woman under 30 who had recovered from COVID-19.

The table lists this clone with a few counts. The chain links TRBV10-3 to TRBJ1-1, with 9 nucleotides matching TRBD1. The CDR3 is made up of 16 amino acids. Germline CDR1 reads ENHRY; CDR2 reads SYGVKD. Trimming cost V 4 bases and J 8 bases; bases outside gene matches: 14. The DNA of the CDR3 is TGTGCCATCAGTGGCTCGGGGGGACAGGGAGGATCGGAAGCTTTCTTT. Its translation: CAISGSGGQGGSEAFF.

Turning to this clone: The sample has other DNA sequences that encode this CDR3 too. The V gene is TRBV9, the J gene TRBJ2-2; a possible D gene is TRBD1 (5 bases). The CDR3 extends over 14 amino acids. The V and J ends lost 0 bases and 2 bases respectively, with 5 bases between them. Looked up from germline, CDR1 is SGDLS and CDR2 is YYNGEE. CDR3 coding DNA: TGTGCCAGCAGCGTAGGGGGCAACACCGGGGAGCTGTTTTTT. Translated: CASSVGGNTGELFF.

Here the CDR3 reads CASSPGTGINSPLHF. The CDR3 coding sequence is TGTGCCAGCAGCCCCGGGACAGGGATTAATTCACCCCTCCACTTT. The rearrangement joins TRBV6-5 to TRBJ1-6; 9 positions match TRBD1. The germline gives CDR1 MNHEY, CDR2 SVGAGI. The CDR3 consists of 15 residues. The J segment lost 6 bases and the V segment lost 6 bases, leaving 6 bases of the junction unmatched.

The chain is built from TRBV20-1 and TRBJ2-7; tentatively, D is TRBD2 (5 bases). Germline CDR1 and CDR2: DFQATT and SNEGSKA (reference sequence). V lost 3 bases and J 6 bases, leaving 12 bases between the germline ends. The CDR3 length is 12 residues. This CDR3 reads CSASAYRGEQYF. CDR3 coding DNA: TGCAGTGCTAGTGCGTATCGGGGCGAGCAGTACTTC.

This clone has just a few counts. V and J are TRBV2 and TRBJ2-7; the match to TRBD1 covers 8 bases. CDR1 is SNHLY and CDR2 is FYNNEI in the germline V gene. The CDR3 contains 12 residues. V trimming: 5 bases; J trimming: 3 bases; junction bases outside the gene matches: 0. The CDR3 protein is CASSTGGYEQYF. The CDR3 nucleotides read TGTGCCAGCAGTACAGGGGGCTACGAGCAGTACTTC. The complete variable domain, with remaining parts taken from reference TRBV2 and TRBJ2-7, reads EPEVTQTPSHQVTQMGQEVILRCVPISNHLYFYWYRQILGQKVEFLVSFYNNEISEKSEIFDDQFSVERPDGSNFTLKIRSTKLEDSAMYFCASSTGGYEQYFGPGTRLTVT.

This chain uses TRBV30 with TRBJ1-5, with D perhaps matching TRBD1 (6 bases). Looked up from germline, CDR1 is GTSNPN and CDR2 is SVGIG (reference sequence). Deletions cut 2 bases from V and 2 bases from J, with 7 bases between. The CDR3 is 13 residues long. Here the CDR3 reads CAWSPGGNQPQHF. The CDR3 DNA sequence: TGTGCCTGGAGTCCAGGGGGCAATCAGCCCCAGCATTTT.

This clone has a handful of counts. The rearrangement links TRBV24-1 to TRBJ1-5, with D tentatively TRBD1 (6 bases). The length of the CDR3 is 15 residues. Per the germline V gene, CDR1 is KGHDR and CDR2 is SFDVKD. Trimming took off 7 bases at V and 2 bases at J, with 14 bases between the two ends. The CDR3 here is CATSGPTGGNQPQHF. The CDR3 DNA sequence: TGTGCCACCAGCGGGCCGACAGGAGGCAATCAGCCCCAGCATTTT.

The genes are TRBV6-5 and TRBJ1-1; the D is unclear. V lost 9 bases, J lost 3 bases, and 14 bases lay in between. The length of the CDR3 is 13 residues. The germline CDR1 and CDR2 sequences are MNHEY and SVGAGI. The CDR3 DNA reads TGTGCCAGTAACGGTGCGGTCCACACTGAAGCTTTCTTT. It specifies CASNGAVHTEAFF.